The text below deals with one T cell receptor beta chain. Its target is unknown. Researchers ran the PCR with 60 Vbeta and 13 Jbeta primers. This table comes from immunoSEQ multiplex PCR, and its TCRdb copy is limited to in-frame clones, with some not included. The data hold 95,000 to 150,000 clones, with more than 60% observed a single time. The data belong to a study of cytomegalovirus exposure and HLA in healthy donors. This CDR3 has 12 amino acids. The V gene's germline CDR1 is LNHDA and CDR2 SQIVND (reference sequence). V was cut by 10 bases and J by 3 bases, with 10 bases left in between. Study-level findings and limits: Across donors, most TCRs were seen rarely, yet some public ones were widespread.

Sequencing was performed on PBMCs. The clonotype originates from a woman in her 40s in good health and CMV-seronegative. The J gene is TRBJ1-5, the V gene TRBV19; tentatively, D is TRBD1 (6 bases). CDR3 bases: TGTGCCACCGGGGGGGCCAATCAGCCCCAGCATTTT. Residues: CATGGANQPQHF.